This T cell receptor beta chain was observed in a study of blood T cell repertoires in COVID-19. Assay: immunoSEQ multiplex PCR; the TCRdb copy retains only in-frame clones and omits some. This table holds 48,000 or so clones, 80% to 95% found once. With 5 bases clipped from V and 6 bases from J, the junction kept 3 bases outside the gene matches. The CDR3 spans 13 residues. The V gene's germline CDR1 is SGHVS and CDR2 FNYEAQ. V is TRBV7-6 and J is TRBJ1-1, with 10 bases matching TRBD1. The sequencing sample was made of peripheral blood. This TCR derives from a human donor in a cohort sampled during active COVID-19. The CDR3 bases are TGTGCCAGCAGCCATGGGACAGGGGCTGAAGCTTTCTTT. Protein sequence: CASSHGTGAEAFF.